This T cell receptor (beta chain) was sequenced in a study of blood T cell repertoires in COVID-19. V dropped 0 bases and J dropped 9; count of bases not matched to a gene: 7. The CDR3 is 15 amino acids. Germline V CDR1 and CDR2: LNHNV, YYDKDF (reference sequence). Clones were sequenced by immunoSEQ multiplex PCR, and TCRdb holds only the in-frame ones, with some missing. The table lists more than 150,000 clones, roughly 90% of them singletons. Sequenced input: peripheral blood. The receptor comes from a man in his 60s with acute or convalescent COVID-19. The chain couples TRBV15 to TRBJ2-1; 8 bases fit TRBD1. The CDR3 coding sequence is TGTGCCACCAGCAGAGAGGCGACAGGGGTCGGTGAGCAGTTCTTC. Encoded protein: CATSREATGVGEQFF.